This T cell receptor beta chain was documented in a study of T cells in Graves' hyperthyroidism and ophthalmopathy. The CDR3 sequence is 16 residues long. The J segment lost 0 bases and the V segment lost 2 bases, leaving 4 bases of the junction unmatched. CDR1 is ENHRY, CDR2 SYGVKD, per germline. From RNA transcripts, TCR beta CDR3 regions were amplified. The TCR CDR3 first-round RT-PCR relied on the HTBI primer set. TCRdb used MiXCR to reprocess the multiplex PCR reads, holding one entry per CDR3 protein. The sample holds 300,000 to 350,000 distinct CDR3 sequences, around 23% seen once. This rearrangement joins TRBV10-3 to TRBJ2-7; TRBD2 aligns across 10 bases. The sequence derives from a woman in her 50s with Graves' hyperthyroidism. The material sequenced was blood. CDR3 amino acids: CAISERSGGASYEQYF. CDR3 sequence (DNA): TGTGCCATCAGTGAGAGAAGCGGGGGGGCCTCCTACGAGCAGTACTTC.